This is a list of T cell receptor beta chains from one sample in a study of blood T cell repertoires in COVID-19. Clones were read by immunoSEQ multiplex PCR, and TCRdb kept only the in-frame ones, dropping some. In the table there are 150,000 to 200,000 clones, roughly 83% of which are singletons. The sequenced sample was PBMCs or T cells enriched from blood (not recorded which). The receptors derive from a woman aged 25-40 years who had recovered from COVID-19. The CDR3 runs from the conserved cysteine through the conserved F or W. Each record gives: V gene, J gene, clone size, D gene, CDR3 DNA, CDR3 protein. A D gene is named only where the DNA matches it firmly. Clone size appears in some rows only: once, few, many, or a class for an expanded clone.

TRBV6-5	TRBJ1-3	.	.	TGTGCCAGCAACGGGGATGGAAACACCATATATTTT	CASNGDGNTIYF
TRBV7-9	TRBJ2-3	.	TRBD2	TGTGCCAGCACCATCCCCGGGCGGGAGCAAGATACGCAGTATTTT	CASTIPGREQDTQYF
TRBV7-9	TRBJ2-1	.	TRBD2	TGTGCCAGCAGCCCCACGCAACTAGCGGGAGAGGGCAATGAGCAGTTCTTC	CASSPTQLAGEGNEQFF
TRBV27	TRBJ2-3	.	.	TGTGCCAGCAGCCCCCCTAGGAGCACAGATACGCAGTATTTT	CASSPPRSTDTQYF
TRBV7-2	TRBJ2-3	.	.	TGTGCCAGCAGCTCGGCCCAAAGTCGGGGAACGCAGTATTTT	CASSSAQSRGTQYF
TRBV18	TRBJ1-2	.	TRBD1	TGTGCCAGCTCACCACGGGACAGGCCCCTCCCTGACTATGGCTACACCTTC	CASSPRDRPLPDYGYTF
TRBV21-1	TRBJ2-7	.	.	TGTGCCAGCAGCAAAACCTACGGACAGGAGGGTTCCTACGAGCAGTACTTC	CASSKTYGQEGSYEQYF
TRBV6-5	TRBJ1-2	.	.	TGTGCCAGCAGTTACTCGGGCAGGGTCGCCTATGGCTACACCTTC	CASSYSGRVAYGYTF
TRBV18	TRBJ2-7	.	TRBD2	TGTGCCAGCTCACCGATTGCCCCTAGCGGCTCCTACGAGCAGTACTTC	CASSPIAPSGSYEQYF
TRBV6-2/TRBV6-3	TRBJ1-5	.	.	TGTGCCAGCAGTTACAGCCAGGGTCATCAGCCCCAGCATTTT	CASSYSQGHQPQHF
TRBV5-6	TRBJ2-7	few	.	TGTGCCAGCAGCTTGTACAGTTCCTACGAGCAGTACTTC	CASSLYSSYEQYF
TRBV5-1	TRBJ2-7	.	TRBD2	TGCGCCAGCAGCTTGGGGATATCACTAGCGGGAGTCCGTGAGCAGTACTTC	CASSLGISLAGVREQYF
TRBV15	TRBJ2-1	.	TRBD2	TGTGCCACCAGCAGAGGTCGACTAGCGGGATCCCACAATGAGCAGTTCTTC	CATSRGRLAGSHNEQFF
TRBV9	TRBJ2-1	.	TRBD2	TGTGCCAGCAGCGGGCTGCTAGCGGGACCTTACAATGAGCAGTTCTTC	CASSGLLAGPYNEQFF
TRBV7-8	TRBJ2-7	.	.	TGTGCCAGCAGCTCCGACAGGAACTCCTACGAGCAGTACTTC	CASSSDRNSYEQYF
TRBV28	TRBJ2-7	.	.	TGTGCCAGCAGTTTACTTAACTCCTACGAGCAGTACTTC	CASSLLNSYEQYF
TRBV5-1	TRBJ2-5	.	TRBD1	TGCGCCAGCAGCGAGGGGGCCGGAGAGACCCAGTACTTC	CASSEGAGETQYF
TRBV6-1	TRBJ2-1	.	.	TGTGCCAGCAGTGAACAAGGTAGCCTGATTGAGCAGTTCTTC	CASSEQGSLIEQFF
TRBV9	TRBJ2-7	.	TRBD2	TGTGCCAGCAGTGCTAGCGGGAGGGGTTCCTACGAGCAGTACTTC	CASSASGRGSYEQYF
TRBV27	TRBJ2-3	.	.	TGTGCCAGCAGTTGGACCCCCCTAGCGCTGATCACAGATACGCAGTATTTT	CASSWTPLALITDTQYF
TRBV28	TRBJ2-1	.	TRBD2	TGTGCCAGCAGCGACGGGACTAGCGGGAGAAGTGAGCAGTTCTTC	CASSDGTSGRSEQFF
TRBV6-5	TRBJ2-7	.	TRBD1	TGTGCCAGCAGTTACCTTGGACAGGGGATATACGAGCAGTACTTC	CASSYLGQGIYEQYF
TRBV7-2	TRBJ2-1	once	TRBD2	TGTGCCAGCAGCTTTAGGAGCGGGGGGTACAATGAGCAGTTCTTC	CASSFRSGGYNEQFF
TRBV7-2	TRBJ2-7	.	.	TGTGCCAGCAGCCCACCGCGGCGGCCCTACGAGCAGTACTTC	CASSPPRRPYEQYF
TRBV20-1	TRBJ1-2	once	.	TGCAGTGCTAGCCACTCTGGCTACACCTTC	CSASHSGYTF
TRBV28	TRBJ2-2	.	TRBD1	TGTGCCAGCAGTTCCCCCCGGACAGGGGAGTTTCACCCGAACACCGGGGAGCTGTTTTTT	CASSSPRTGEFHPNTGELFF
TRBV7-7	TRBJ2-1	.	TRBD1	TGTGCTAGCAGCTCGGGACAGGGGGATTACAATGAGCAGTTCTTC	CASSSGQGDYNEQFF
TRBV9	TRBJ1-6	.	TRBD1	TGTGCCAGCAGCCAAGGACAGGGCTTCTATAATTCACCCCTCCACTTT	CASSQGQGFYNSPLHF
TRBV18	TRBJ2-7	.	TRBD2	TGTGCCAGCTCACCCTGGCCCGCTAGCGGATCCTACGAGCAGTACTTC	CASSPWPASGSYEQYF
TRBV7-8	TRBJ1-3	.	.	TGTGCCAGCAGCTCTGACCGGACAGCTGGAAACACCATATATTTT	CASSSDRTAGNTIYF
TRBV6-5	TRBJ2-7	.	TRBD2	TGTGCCAGCGGCGGGAGGGCCCCCGAGCAGTACTTC	CASGGRAPEQYF
TRBV6-1	TRBJ1-2	.	.	TGTGCCAGCAGTGGGGGGGAAATTAAGGGCCCTTATGGCTACACCTTC	CASSGGEIKGPYGYTF
TRBV28	TRBJ2-7	.	TRBD1	TGTGCCAGCGGAGCCGACAGGGCCTACGAGCAGTACTTC	CASGADRAYEQYF
TRBV2	TRBJ1-3	.	.	TGTGCCAGCAGTGAGGTGAGCTCTGGAAACACCATATATTTT	CASSEVSSGNTIYF
TRBV11-2	TRBJ2-7	.	.	TGTGCCAGCAGTCAAATCTACGAGCAGTACTTC	CASSQIYEQYF
TRBV28	TRBJ1-4	.	TRBD1	TGTGCCAGCAGTTTCTTACAGGGGGCAACGGATGAAAAACTGTTTTTT	CASSFLQGATDEKLFF
TRBV4-2	TRBJ2-3	few	.	TGTGCCAGCAGCCAAGCGTCAGATACGCAGTATTTT	CASSQASDTQYF
TRBV27	TRBJ2-7	.	TRBD2	TGTGCCAGCAGTTTGACTCCCTGGACTAGCGGGAGAGGCGAGCAGTACTTC	CASSLTPWTSGRGEQYF
TRBV7-2	TRBJ2-4	once	.	TGTGCCAGCAGCTTAGGAGGAATACTAGCCAAAAACATTCAGTACTTC	CASSLGGILAKNIQYF
TRBV6-5	TRBJ2-1	.	TRBD2	TGTGCCAGCAGCAAGACTAGCGGGAGGTGGAATGAGCAGTTCTTC	CASSKTSGRWNEQFF
TRBV2	TRBJ1-5	.	TRBD1	TGTGCCAGCAGTGTTGTCGGACAGGGACTCCCGGCCCAGCATTTT	CASSVVGQGLPAQHF
TRBV30	TRBJ2-7	.	.	TGTGCCTGGAGTAGAGCAGGCTACGAGCAGTACTTC	CAWSRAGYEQYF
TRBV3-1/TRBV3-2	TRBJ2-1	.	.	TGTGCCAGCAGCCTGACAAATGAGCAGTTCTTC	CASSLTNEQFF
TRBV29-1	TRBJ1-5	.	.	TGCAGCGTTAAACAGACAGCCAAACCGAGTCAGCCCCAGCATTTT	CSVKQTAKPSQPQHF
TRBV7-2	TRBJ2-5	.	.	TGTGCCAGCAGCTTGGAGAGGACCCAGTACTTC	CASSLERTQYF
TRBV13	TRBJ2-7	.	.	TGTGCCAGCACCCCGGGTGGGTCCTACGAGCAGTACTTC	CASTPGGSYEQYF
TRBV6-2/TRBV6-3	TRBJ1-5	.	.	TGTGCCAGCACCCCGACAGGTTACTATCAGCCCCAGCATTTT	CASTPTGYYQPQHF
TRBV27	TRBJ2-1	.	.	TGTGCCAGCAGTTCCCCCAGCGAGTACTACAATGAGCAGTTCTTC	CASSSPSEYYNEQFF
TRBV5-1	TRBJ2-2	.	TRBD1	TGCGCCAGCTCGGACAGGGTAATGACCGGGGAGCTGTTTTTT	CASSDRVMTGELFF
TRBV4-1	TRBJ2-7	.	TRBD2	TGCGCCAGCAGCCAGGGACTAGCGGGGGCATACGAGCAGTACTTC	CASSQGLAGAYEQYF
TRBV28	TRBJ2-4	once	TRBD1	TGTGCCAGCAGTTTAATGACAGGGGAAAACATTCAGTACTTC	CASSLMTGENIQYF
TRBV5-4	TRBJ2-1	.	TRBD2	TGTGCCAGCAGCCCCGGGACTAGCGTTTACAATGAGCAGTTCTTC	CASSPGTSVYNEQFF
TRBV9	TRBJ2-1	.	TRBD1	TGTGCCAGCAGCGTAGTAGTCGGACAGGGAGAGCAGTTCTTC	CASSVVVGQGEQFF